The 16 T cell receptor beta chains below all came from one sample that was sequenced in a study of response to subunit inactivated influenza vaccine. TCRdb recomputed calls from the RT-PCR reads with MiXCR, one row per CDR3 protein. This table has about 700,000 distinct CDR3 sequences, around a sixth appearing once. Here the sequenced sample was PBMCs from blood, taken roughly 13 days after vaccination. Receptors were obtained from a man in his fifties who received an inactivated influenza vaccine.

The V and J genes are TRBV3-1 and TRBJ1-1; a possible D gene is TRBD1 (5 bases). The germline CDR1 and CDR2 sequences are LGHDT and YNNKEL (reference sequence). V lost 3 bases, J lost 8 bases, and 13 bases lay in between. The CDR3 runs 13 residues. In DNA form, the CDR3 reads TGTGCCAGCAGCCAGGTGTCTAGACAGGAAGCTTTCTTT. Translated: CASSQVSRQEAFF.

The gene calls are TRBV29-1 and TRBJ2-7, with 9 bases lining up with TRBD1. CDR3 length equals 12 residues. Germline lookup yields CDR1 SQVTM and CDR2 ANQGSEA. The V and J ends lost 6 bases and 6 bases, in that order; junction bases with no gene match: 6. For the CDR3, the DNA is TGCAGCGTGTTGGGGACAGGGTCCGAGCAGTACTTC. Amino acids: CSVLGTGSEQYF.

This rearrangement joins TRBV7-2 to TRBJ2-1; 7 bases align to TRBD1. Losses at the gene ends were 4 bases for V and 7 bases for J; bases not matched to a gene: 10. The CDR3 length is 15 residues. From germline, CDR1 is SGHTA and CDR2 FQGNSA. The CDR3 DNA sequence: TGTGCCAGCAGCTCCAACAGGGGCTTTCGGAATGAGCAGTTCTTC. Translated, it gives CASSSNRGFRNEQFF.

The chain uses TRBV7-2 and TRBJ2-4; 7 bases are shared with TRBD2. V trimming: 1 base; J trimming: 15 bases; junction bases outside the gene matches: 6. CDR1 is SGHTA and CDR2 is FQGNSA in the germline V gene. The CDR3 has 12 amino acids. CDR3 DNA sequence: TGTGCCAGCAGCTTAGTAAGCGGGGATATGTACTTC. Translating gives CASSLVSGDMYF.

V gene TRBV20-1 combines with J gene TRBJ2-5; 8 nucleotides match TRBD2. Germline V lookup: CDR1 DFQATT, CDR2 SNEGSKA (reference sequence). J gave up 2 bases and V 3 bases, and 5 bases lay outside the gene matches. The length of the CDR3 is 14 residues. Here the CDR3 reads CSASSGGTQETQYF. DNA for the CDR3: TGCAGTGCTAGTTCGGGGGGGACTCAAGAGACCCAGTACTTC.

The V call is TRBV10-3, the J call TRBJ2-1; a possible D gene is TRBD1 (6 bases). The V gene's germline CDR1 is ENHRY and CDR2 SYGVKD. V was cut by 2 bases and J by 6 bases, with 11 bases left in between. The CDR3 extends over 14 amino acids. The CDR3 coding sequence is TGTGCCATCAGTGAGAGGACAGTGGGCAATGAGCAGTTCTTC. This encodes CAISERTVGNEQFF.

This clonotype has a count of ten or more. The V and J genes are TRBV28 and TRBJ2-3, with 10 positions matching TRBD1. V shed 5 bases and J 5 bases; nucleotides not matched to a gene: 7. CDR3 size: 15 residues. CDR1 MDHEN and CDR2 SYDVKM come from the germline V gene. The CDR3 region is CASSRTGGSRDTQYF. The DNA of the CDR3 is TGTGCCAGCAGTCGGACAGGGGGTAGTCGAGATACGCAGTATTTT.

The V and J genes are TRBV20-1 and TRBJ2-7, with 16 nucleotides matching TRBD2. The V gene's germline CDR1 is DFQATT and CDR2 SNEGSKA (reference sequence). Trimming at V came to 5 bases and at J to 5 bases, leaving 12 bases not matched to a gene. CDR3 size: 17 residues. The CDR3 spells CSAQGLAGGPRVNEQYF. The CDR3 region has the DNA TGCAGTGCTCAGGGACTAGCGGGAGGGCCTAGGGTAAACGAGCAGTACTTC.

The chain recombines TRBV9 with TRBJ2-1; 10 bases match TRBD2. V lost 4 bases to trimming and J lost 5 bases; unmatched junction nucleotides: 9. The CDR3 spans 16 residues. The germline gives CDR1 SGDLS, CDR2 YYNGEE. The CDR3 loop reads CASSPRTSGPNNEQFF. The CDR3 nucleotides are TGTGCCAGCAGCCCCAGGACTAGCGGACCCAACAATGAGCAGTTCTTC.

This clonotype has just a few counts. V usage is TRBV3-1 and J usage is TRBJ1-1, with 10 positions matching TRBD1. V shed 3 bases and J 10 bases; nucleotides not matched to a gene: 5. The germline gives CDR1 LGHDT, CDR2 YNNKEL (reference sequence). The CDR3 has 13 residues. CDR3 sequence (DNA): TGTGCCAGCAGCCAGCGGGACAGGGGTAGAGCTTTCTTT. The encoded protein is CASSQRDRGRAFF.

This clonotype was counted ten times or more. This rearrangement joins TRBV7-2 to TRBJ2-1; D remains unclear. The V gene's germline CDR1 is SGHTA and CDR2 FQGNSA. Trimming left V 0 bases short and J 7 bases short, with 13 bases between. The CDR3 length is 15 residues. This CDR3 is CASSLAAVGYNEQFF. Written as DNA, the CDR3 is TGTGCCAGCAGCTTAGCAGCTGTAGGTTATAATGAGCAGTTCTTC. Looking up the rest from reference TRBV7-2 and TRBJ2-1 gives the full variable domain: GAGVSQSPSNKVTEKGKDVELRCDPISGHTALYWYRQSLGQGLEFLIYFQGNSAPDKSGLPSDRFSAERTGGSVSTLTIQRTQQEDSAVYLCASSLAAVGYNEQFFGPGTRLTVL.

This clonotype was observed a few times. This chain uses TRBV5-5 with TRBJ1-3; no definite D call. CDR3 size: 16 residues. V dropped 4 bases and J dropped 0 bases, with 14 bases sitting between them. The V gene's germline CDR1 is SGHKS and CDR2 YYEKEE (reference sequence). CDR3 sequence: CASSLRVQTSGNTIYF. The DNA for the CDR3 is TGTGCCAGCAGCCTGAGGGTCCAAACCTCTGGAAACACCATATATTTT.

The CDR3 loop reads CASSYLGGRETQYF. Here the CDR3 DNA reads TGTGCCAGCAGTTACTTAGGGGGAAGGGAGACCCAGTACTTC. This chain uses TRBV6-5 with TRBJ2-5, with a weak D call TRBD1 (6 bases). The ends were cut back, 1 base at V and 5 bases at J, with 11 bases in the middle. The CDR3 sequence is 14 residues long. The germline CDR1 and CDR2 sequences are MNHEY and SVGAGI.

The V call is TRBV4-1, the J call TRBJ2-2; 14 bases align to TRBD2. Germline V gives CDR1 MGHRA, CDR2 YSYEKL. The CDR3 is 17 residues long. J was trimmed by 7 bases and V by 1 base; bases with no gene match: 5. The CDR3 sequence: CASSQGYGLAGGGELFF. CDR3 sequence (DNA): TGCGCCAGCAGCCAAGGTTATGGACTAGCGGGAGGCGGGGAGCTGTTTTTT.

V is TRBV30 and J is TRBJ1-5, with D unclear. Germline V lookup: CDR1 GTSNPN, CDR2 SVGIG (reference sequence). V was cut by 3 bases and J by 6 bases, with 21 bases left in between. The CDR3 totals 16 residues. Here the CDR3 reads CAWSPMYAGSGQPQHF. CDR3 bases: TGTGCCTGGAGCCCAATGTACGCGGGTTCGGGTCAGCCCCAGCATTTT. The full variable domain, rest sourced from reference TRBV30 and TRBJ1-5, is SQTIHQWPATLVQPVGSPLSLECTVEGTSNPNLYWYRQAAGRGLQLLFYSVGIGQISSEVPQNLSASRPQDRQFILSSKKLLLSDSGFYLCAWSPMYAGSGQPQHFGDGTRLSIL.

The chain combines TRBV4-1 with TRBJ1-2, with 9 bases identical to TRBD1. This CDR3 is 13 amino acids long. Germline CDR1 and CDR2: MGHRA and YSYEKL. After removal of 6 bases from V and 3 bases from J, the junction contained 2 bases not matched to a gene. In DNA form, the CDR3 reads TGCGCCAGCAGGAGGACAGGGGACTATGGCTACACCTTC. It specifies CASRRTGDYGYTF.